This T cell receptor beta chain is drawn from a study of shared clonotypes between healthy human individuals. Findings and caveats of the study: A reduction in generation probabilities was seen for non-shared clonotypes relative to those shared by all four donors. Depth was large, yet rarefaction showed that sorted-subset sequencing was incomplete. Sampling was confined to blood; repertoires within tissues likely differ.

The study enrolled healthy HIV-negative adults without recent acute infections or vaccinations as donors. As to this clone: The antigen is undetermined. The identical CDR3 is also encoded by other nucleotide sequences in the sample.

TCRdb's table, derived via immunoSEQ multiplex PCR, lists solely in-frame clones and lacks some. This sample yields approximately 1,500,000 clones, of which approximately 96% are seen a single time; roughly 1.2% belongs to the top ten. The CDR3 runs 16 residues. Germline CDR1 reads SGHRS; CDR2 reads YFSETQ. V trimming: 2 bases; J trimming: 3 bases; junction bases outside the gene matches: 3. This chain links TRBV5-1 with TRBJ2-1; 12 bases fit TRBD2. The receptor was isolated from a man in his thirties or forties in good health. Sequenced input: naive CD4+ T cells sorted from blood. The subset here: CD45RA+ positively selected. Written as DNA, the CDR3 is TGCGCCAGCAGCTTCGGACTAGCGGGGAGCTACAATGAGCAGTTCTTC. Translating it yields CASSFGLAGSYNEQFF.